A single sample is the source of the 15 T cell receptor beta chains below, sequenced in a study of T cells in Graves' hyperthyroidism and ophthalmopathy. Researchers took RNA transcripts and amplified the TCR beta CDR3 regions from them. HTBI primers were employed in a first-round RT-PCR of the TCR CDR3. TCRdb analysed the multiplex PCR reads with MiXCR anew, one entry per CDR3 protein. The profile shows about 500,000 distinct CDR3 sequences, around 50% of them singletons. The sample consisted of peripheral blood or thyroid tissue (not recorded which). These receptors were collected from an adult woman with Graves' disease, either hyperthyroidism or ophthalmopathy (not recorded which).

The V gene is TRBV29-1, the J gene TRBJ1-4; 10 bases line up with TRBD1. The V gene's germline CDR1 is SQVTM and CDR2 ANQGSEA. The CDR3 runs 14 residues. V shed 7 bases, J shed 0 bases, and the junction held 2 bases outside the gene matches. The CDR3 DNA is TGCAGCGCCGGGACAGGGGCAACTAATGAAAAACTGTTTTTT. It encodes CSAGTGATNEKLFF.

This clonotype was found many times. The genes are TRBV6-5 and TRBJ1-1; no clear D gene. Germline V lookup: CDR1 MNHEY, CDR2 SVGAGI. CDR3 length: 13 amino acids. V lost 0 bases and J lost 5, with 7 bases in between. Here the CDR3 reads CASSYSRGTEAFF. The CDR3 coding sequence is TGTGCCAGCAGTTACTCTAGAGGGACTGAAGCTTTCTTT.

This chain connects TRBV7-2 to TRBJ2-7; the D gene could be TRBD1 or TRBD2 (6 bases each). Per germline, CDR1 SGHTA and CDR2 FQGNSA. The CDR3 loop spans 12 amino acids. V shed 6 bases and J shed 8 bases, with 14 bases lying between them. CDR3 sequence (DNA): TGTGCCAGCAGGTTCAGAGGGGGGCAGCAGTACTTC. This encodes CASRFRGGQQYF.

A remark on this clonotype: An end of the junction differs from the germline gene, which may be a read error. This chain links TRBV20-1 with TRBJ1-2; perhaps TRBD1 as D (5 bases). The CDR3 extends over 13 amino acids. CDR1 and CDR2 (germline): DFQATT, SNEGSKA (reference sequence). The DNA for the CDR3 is TGCAGTGCCAGAGATACGGGACTCTATGGCTACACCTTC. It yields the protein CSARDTGLYGYTF.

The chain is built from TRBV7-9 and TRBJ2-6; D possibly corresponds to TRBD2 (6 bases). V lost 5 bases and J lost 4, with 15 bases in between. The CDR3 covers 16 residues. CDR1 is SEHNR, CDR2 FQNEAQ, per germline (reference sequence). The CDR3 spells CASSPVAGSGANVLTF. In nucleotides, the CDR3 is TGTGCCAGCAGCCCAGTCGCGGGATCAGGGGCCAACGTCCTGACTTTC.

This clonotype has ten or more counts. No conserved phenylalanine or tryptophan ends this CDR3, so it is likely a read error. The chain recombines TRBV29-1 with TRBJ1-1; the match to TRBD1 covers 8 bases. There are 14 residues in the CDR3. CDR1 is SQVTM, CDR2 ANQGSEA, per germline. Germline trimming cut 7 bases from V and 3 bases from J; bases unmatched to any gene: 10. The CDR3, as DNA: TGCAGCGGCGCCGATGGGACAGGTCACACTGAAGCTTTCCTT. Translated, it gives CSGADGTGHTEAFL.

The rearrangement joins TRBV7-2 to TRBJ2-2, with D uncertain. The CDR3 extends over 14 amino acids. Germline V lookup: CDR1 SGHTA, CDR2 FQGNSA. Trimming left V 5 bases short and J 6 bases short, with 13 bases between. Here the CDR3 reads CASSPVSTSGELFF. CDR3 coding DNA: TGTGCCAGCAGCCCTGTCAGCACATCCGGGGAGCTGTTTTTT.

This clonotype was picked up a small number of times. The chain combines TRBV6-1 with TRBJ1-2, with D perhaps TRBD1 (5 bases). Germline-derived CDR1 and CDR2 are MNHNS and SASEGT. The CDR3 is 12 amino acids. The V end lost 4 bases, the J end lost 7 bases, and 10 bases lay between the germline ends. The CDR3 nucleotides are TGTGCCAGCAGTGTAGGGGCGGGTGGCTACACCTTC. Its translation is CASSVGAGGYTF.

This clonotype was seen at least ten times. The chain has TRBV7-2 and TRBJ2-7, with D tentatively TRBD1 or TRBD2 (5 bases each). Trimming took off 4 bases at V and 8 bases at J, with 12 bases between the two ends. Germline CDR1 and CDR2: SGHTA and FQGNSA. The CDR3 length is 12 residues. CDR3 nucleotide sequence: TGTGCCAGCAGCTCCCGGGACCAGCAGCAGTACTTC. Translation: CASSSRDQQQYF.

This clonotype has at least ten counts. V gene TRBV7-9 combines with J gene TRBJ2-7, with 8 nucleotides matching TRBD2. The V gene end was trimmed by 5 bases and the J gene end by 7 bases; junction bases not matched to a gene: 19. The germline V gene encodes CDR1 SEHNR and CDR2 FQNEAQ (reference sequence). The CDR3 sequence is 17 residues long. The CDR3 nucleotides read TGTGCCAGCAGCCCCCCTGGGGGAGGAGCGGGAGAGGGGGAGCAGTACTTC. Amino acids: CASSPPGGGAGEGEQYF. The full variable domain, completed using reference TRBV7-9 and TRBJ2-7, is DTGVSQNPRHKITKRGQNVTFRCDPISEHNRLYWYRQTLGQGPEFLTYFQNEAQLEKSRLLSDRFSAERPKGSFSTLEIQRTEQGDSAMYLCASSPPGGGAGEGEQYFGPGTRLTVT.

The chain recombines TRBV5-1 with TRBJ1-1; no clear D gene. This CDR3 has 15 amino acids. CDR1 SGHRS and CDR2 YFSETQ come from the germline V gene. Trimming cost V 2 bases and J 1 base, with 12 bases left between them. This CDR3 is CASSFVFTRNTEAFF. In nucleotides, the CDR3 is TGCGCCAGCAGCTTCGTTTTCACCAGGAACACTGAAGCTTTCTTT.

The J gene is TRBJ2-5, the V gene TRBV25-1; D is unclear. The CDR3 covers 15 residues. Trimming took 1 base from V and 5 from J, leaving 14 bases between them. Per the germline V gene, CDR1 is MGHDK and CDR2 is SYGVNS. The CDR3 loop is CASSESVSNPETQYF. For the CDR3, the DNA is TGTGCCAGCAGTGAATCGGTCTCCAACCCCGAGACCCAGTACTTC.

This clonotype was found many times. DNA of the CDR3: TGTGCCAGCAAAAACGGGGATGTCAATGAGCAGTTCTTC. Residues: CASKNGDVNEQFF. This chain uses TRBV6-5 with TRBJ2-1; possibly TRBD2 for D (5 bases). Germline CDR1 MNHEY, CDR2 SVGAGI. The CDR3 runs to 13 residues. V dropped 7 bases and J dropped 6 bases, with 13 bases sitting between them.

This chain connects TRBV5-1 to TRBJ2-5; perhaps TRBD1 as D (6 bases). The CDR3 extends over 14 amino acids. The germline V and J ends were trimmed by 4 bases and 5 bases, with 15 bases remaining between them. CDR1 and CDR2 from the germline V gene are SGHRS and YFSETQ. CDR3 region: CASSLETQGETQYF. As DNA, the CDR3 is TGCGCCAGCAGCCTTGAAACTCAGGGGGAGACCCAGTACTTC.

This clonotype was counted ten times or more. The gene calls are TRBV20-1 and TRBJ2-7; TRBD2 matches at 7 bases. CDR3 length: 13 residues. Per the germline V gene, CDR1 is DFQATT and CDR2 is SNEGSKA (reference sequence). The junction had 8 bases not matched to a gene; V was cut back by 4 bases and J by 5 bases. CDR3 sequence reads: CSANPGLVHEQYF. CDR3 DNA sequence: TGCAGTGCTAACCCAGGACTAGTCCACGAGCAGTACTTC.